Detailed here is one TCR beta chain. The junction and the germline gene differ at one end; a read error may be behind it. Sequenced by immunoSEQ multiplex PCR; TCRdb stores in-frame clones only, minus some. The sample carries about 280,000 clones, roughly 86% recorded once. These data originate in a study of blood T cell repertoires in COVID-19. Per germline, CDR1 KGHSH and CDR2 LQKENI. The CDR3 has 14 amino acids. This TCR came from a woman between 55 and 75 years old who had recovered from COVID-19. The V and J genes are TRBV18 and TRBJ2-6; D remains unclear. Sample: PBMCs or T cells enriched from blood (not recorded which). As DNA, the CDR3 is TGTGCCAGCTCCCCACGGCGGGGGGCCAACGTCCTGACTTTC. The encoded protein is CASSPRRGANVLTF.